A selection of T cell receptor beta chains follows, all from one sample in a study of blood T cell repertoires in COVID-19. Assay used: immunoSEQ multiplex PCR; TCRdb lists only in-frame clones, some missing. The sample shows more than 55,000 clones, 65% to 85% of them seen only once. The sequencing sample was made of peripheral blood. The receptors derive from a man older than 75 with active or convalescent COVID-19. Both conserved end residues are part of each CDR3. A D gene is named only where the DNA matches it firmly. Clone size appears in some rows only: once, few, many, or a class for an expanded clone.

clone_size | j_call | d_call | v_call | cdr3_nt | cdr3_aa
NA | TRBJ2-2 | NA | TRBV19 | TGTGCCAGTAGTGGTCAGACCGGGGAGCTGTTTTTT | CASSGQTGELFF
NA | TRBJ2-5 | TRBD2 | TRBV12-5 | TGTGCTAGTGGTTCCGGACTAGATGGAGAGACCCAGTACTTC | CASGSGLDGETQYF
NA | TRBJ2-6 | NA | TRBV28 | TGTGCCAGCAGTTTGCCACAATTGACTGGGGCCAACGTCCTGACTTTC | CASSLPQLTGANVLTF
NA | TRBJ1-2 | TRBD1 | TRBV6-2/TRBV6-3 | TGTGCCAGCAGCGCTACGACAGGGGGCACCTATGGCTACACCTTC | CASSATTGGTYGYTF
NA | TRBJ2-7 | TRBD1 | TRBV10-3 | TGTGCCATCAGTGAGCTACAGGGGTACGAGCAGTACTTC | CAISELQGYEQYF
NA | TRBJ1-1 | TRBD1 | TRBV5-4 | TGTGCCAGCAGCTCCCGGACAGGAGGTGAAGCTTTCTTT | CASSSRTGGEAFF
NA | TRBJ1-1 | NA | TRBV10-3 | TGTGCCACTAGGGGGGGGGCCTTCACTGAAGCTTTCTTT | CATRGGAFTEAFF
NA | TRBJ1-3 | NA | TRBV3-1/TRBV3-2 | TGTGCCAGCAGCCAAGCCCCAGTCTCTGGAAACACCATATATTTT | CASSQAPVSGNTIYF
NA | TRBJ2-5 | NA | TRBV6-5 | TGTGCCAGCACCCGCCAAGAGACCCAGTACTTC | CASTRQETQYF
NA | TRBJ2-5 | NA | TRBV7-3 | TGTGCCAGCAGCCCAAGAGGGGGGGGAATACGGGAGACCCAGTACTTC | CASSPRGGGIRETQYF
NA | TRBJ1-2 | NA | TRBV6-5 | TGTGCCAGCAGTTACCAGGGGAGCTATGGCTACACCTTC | CASSYQGSYGYTF
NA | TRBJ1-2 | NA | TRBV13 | TGTGCCAGCAGCTTAGGGGCAGGTCAGATGGTGTTTGGCTACACCTTC | CASSLGAGQMVFGYTF
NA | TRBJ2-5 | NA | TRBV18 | TGTGCCAGCTCCCCGACGGGGTTAAAAGAGACCCAGTACTTC | CASSPTGLKETQYF
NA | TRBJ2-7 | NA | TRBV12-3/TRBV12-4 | TGTGCCAGCAGTTCCGGGACAACCTACGAGCAGTACTTC | CASSSGTTYEQYF
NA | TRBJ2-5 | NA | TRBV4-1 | TGCGCCAGCAGCCTCCCTTTGGGGGCGACCCAGTACTTC | CASSLPLGATQYF
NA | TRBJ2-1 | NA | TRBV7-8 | TGTGCCAGCAGCTTATTTTACGGCGGATTGGGGGCTAATGAGCAGTTCTTC | CASSLFYGGLGANEQFF
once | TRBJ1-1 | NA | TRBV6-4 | TGTGCCAGCAGAAAAGGACAGATGAACACTGAAGCTTTCTTT | CASRKGQMNTEAFF
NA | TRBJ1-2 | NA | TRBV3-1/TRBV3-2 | TGTGCCAGCAGCCAAGAGAACAGCAACTATGGCTACACCTTC | CASSQENSNYGYTF
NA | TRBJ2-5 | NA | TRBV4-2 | TGTGCCAGCAGCCAAGGTAGGGCAGGGATGAAGACCCAGTACTTC | CASSQGRAGMKTQYF
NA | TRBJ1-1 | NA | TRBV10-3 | TGTGCCATCAACGAGGTGTTCGGCACTGAAGCTTTCTTT | CAINEVFGTEAFF
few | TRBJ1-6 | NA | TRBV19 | TGTGCCACCACTATCTCTGATAATTCACCCCTCCACTTT | CATTISDNSPLHF
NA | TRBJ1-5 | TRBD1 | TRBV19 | TGTGCCAGTAGTCCCCCGGGGACAGGGAGTAATCAGCCCCAGCATTTT | CASSPPGTGSNQPQHF
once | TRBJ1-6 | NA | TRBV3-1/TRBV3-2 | TGTGCCAGCAGCCAAGAACGTAGCGCGGGGAATTCACCCCTCCACTTT | CASSQERSAGNSPLHF
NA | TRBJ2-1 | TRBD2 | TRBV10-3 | TGTGCCATTAGGGCGGGAGAAGAGGATGAGCAGTTCTTC | CAIRAGEEDEQFF
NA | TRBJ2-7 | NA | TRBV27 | TGTGCCAGCAGTTCCCTTGGGGAGGACTACGAGCAGTACTTC | CASSSLGEDYEQYF
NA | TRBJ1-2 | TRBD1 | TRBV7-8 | TGTGCCAGCAGCTTGTCCGGGACAGGGTTCGGCTACACCTTC | CASSLSGTGFGYTF
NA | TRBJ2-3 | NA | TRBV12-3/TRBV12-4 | TGTGCCAGCAGTCAGGGGATCACAGATACGCAGTATTTT | CASSQGITDTQYF
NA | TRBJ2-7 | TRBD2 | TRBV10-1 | TGCGCCAGCAGTCCAGGGACTAGCGGGGGACCCTACGAGCAGTACTTC | CASSPGTSGGPYEQYF
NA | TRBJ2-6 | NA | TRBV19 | TGTGCCAGCCTACAGGACTCTGGGGCCAACGTCCTGACTTTC | CASLQDSGANVLTF
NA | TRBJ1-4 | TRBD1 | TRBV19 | TGTGCCACCGCGGGACAGCTTAATGAAAAACTGTTTTTT | CATAGQLNEKLFF
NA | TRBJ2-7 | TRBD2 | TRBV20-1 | TGCAGTGCTAGTCATCCTAGCGGGGGGGACTACGAGCAGTACTTC | CSASHPSGGDYEQYF